These 18 T cell receptor beta chains share one sample of origin, sequenced in a study of CD8+ T cells in alopecia areata. Once RNA had been extracted, it was reverse transcribed into cDNA to act as the sequencing template. Repertoires were generated with immunoSEQ multiplex PCR, while TCRdb's copy carries only in-frame clones and drops some. The table includes 140,000 to 150,000 clones, about 56% detected once. Treatment here: oral pan-JAK inhibitor, 5-10 mg twice daily. The sample in question was CD8+ T cells sorted from blood, obtained at week 4, from a patient treated with tofacitinib. The receptors here all came from a human donor with alopecia areata.

This clone was seen a few times. The chain employs TRBV9 and TRBJ2-3, with D unresolved. The CDR3 length is 10 residues. V lost 5 bases and J lost 6, with 4 bases in between. Germline V CDR1 and CDR2: SGDLS, YYNGEE. CDR3 region: CASRGDTQYF. As DNA, the CDR3 is TGTGCCAGCAGAGGGGATACGCAGTATTTT.

The J gene is TRBJ1-1, the V gene TRBV4-3, with D unclear. Germline CDR1 is LGHNA and CDR2 is YSLEER. Trimming took 0 bases from V and 11 from J, leaving 13 bases between them. CDR3 length: 13 residues. The CDR3 loop reads CASSQDRRVSAFF. The CDR3, as DNA: TGCGCCAGCAGCCAAGATAGGCGGGTTAGCGCTTTCTTT.

This clone was found a few times. V usage is TRBV11-2 and J usage is TRBJ2-1; 7 nucleotides align to TRBD2. Germline assignment: CDR1 SGHAT and CDR2 FQNNGV. V trimming: 1 base; J trimming: 8 bases; junction bases outside the gene matches: 8. The length of the CDR3 is 15 residues. The CDR3 DNA sequence: TGTGCCAGCAGCTTAGCGGGGGGAGCTTTGGATGAGCAGTTCTTC. Its translation: CASSLAGGALDEQFF. Full variable domain (remainder filled in from reference TRBV11-2 and TRBJ2-1): EAGVAQSPRYKIIEKRQSVAFWCNPISGHATLYWYQQILGQGPKLLIQFQNNGVVDDSQLPKDRFSAERLKGVDSTLKIQPAKLEDSAVYLCASSLAGGALDEQFFGPGTRLTVL.

The chain employs TRBV25-1 and TRBJ2-3, with 10 positions matching TRBD2. This CDR3 is built from 17 residues. Trimming took 3 bases from V and 4 from J; bases not matched to a gene: 10. Germline CDR1 is MGHDK and CDR2 is SYGVNS. The CDR3 loop reads CASSEVIAGGASDTQYF. The DNA for the CDR3 is TGTGCCAGCAGTGAGGTTATAGCGGGGGGTGCGTCAGATACGCAGTATTTT.

This chain links TRBV27 with TRBJ2-3; the D gene is possibly TRBD1 (6 bases). The length of the CDR3 is 14 residues. CDR1 and CDR2 (germline): MNHEY, SMNVEV (reference sequence). V dropped 7 bases and J dropped 0 bases, with 11 bases sitting between them. In nucleotides, the CDR3 is TGTGCCAGCACAGGGGTCCCTAGCACAGATACGCAGTATTTT. It yields the protein CASTGVPSTDTQYF.

The CDR3 bases are TGTGCCAGCAGTCCTAGGGGGTTTTATGGTTCACCCCTCCACTTT. Translating it yields CASSPRGFYGSPLHF. The rearrangement uses TRBV27 and TRBJ1-6, with D maybe TRBD1 (6 bases). V was clipped by 5 bases and J by 9 bases, with 17 bases between them. There are 15 residues in the CDR3. CDR1 and CDR2 (germline): MNHEY, SMNVEV (reference sequence).

The chain has TRBV4-1 and TRBJ1-1; TRBD1 is a possible D gene (5 bases). The CDR3 loop spans 15 amino acids. CDR1 is MGHRA, CDR2 YSYEKL, per germline. Trimming removed 0 bases from V and 4 bases from J, with 12 bases in between. CDR3 protein: CASSQDRGEATEAFF. For the CDR3, the DNA is TGCGCCAGCAGCCAAGATCGGGGGGAGGCCACTGAAGCTTTCTTT.

The rearrangement joins TRBV7-8 to TRBJ2-1; unclear D gene. The CDR3 has 12 amino acids. Trimming pared 1 base from V and 8 bases from J, leaving 6 bases between. The germline CDR1 and CDR2 sequences are SGHVS and FQNEAQ. The CDR3 region has the DNA TGTGCCAGCAGCTTAGTTCCGTATGAGCAGTTCTTC. Encoded protein: CASSLVPYEQFF.

The V gene is TRBV7-6, the J gene TRBJ1-5; 7 bases are a match to TRBD1. Germline CDR1 reads SGHVS; CDR2 reads FNYEAQ. The CDR3 runs to 16 residues. V shed 1 base and J 4 bases; nucleotides not matched to a gene: 7. In DNA form, the CDR3 reads TGTGCCAGCAGCTTAGACCTCAGGGGGGAGAATCAGCCCCAGCATTTT. This sequence encodes CASSLDLRGENQPQHF. Using reference TRBV7-6 and TRBJ1-5 for the parts outside the CDR3, the full variable domain is GAGVSQSPRYKVTKRGQDVALRCDPISGHVSLYWYRQALGQGPEFLTYFNYEAQQDKSGLPNDRFSAERPEGSISTLTIQRTEQRDSAMYRCASSLDLRGENQPQHFGDGTRLSIL.

The chain links TRBV29-1 to TRBJ2-7; a weak D match, TRBD1 (6 bases). The germline V gene encodes CDR1 SQVTM and CDR2 ANQGSEA. V lost 7 bases and J lost 3, with 13 bases in between. The CDR3 extends over 12 amino acids. The CDR3 nucleotides are TGCAGCGCCGCCCTGGACAGCTACGAGCAGTACTTC. Translating it yields CSAALDSYEQYF.

Worth noting for this clone: The sample contains more than one DNA sequence encoding this CDR3. V and J are TRBV5-1 and TRBJ2-3; TRBD2 agrees at 14 bases. Germline V CDR1 and CDR2: SGHRS, YFSETQ. The length of the CDR3 is 15 residues. Losses at the gene ends were 5 bases for V and 6 bases for J; bases not matched to a gene: 5. CDR3 amino acids: CASRNGLAGGDTQYF. The CDR3 DNA is TGCGCCAGCAGGAATGGACTAGCGGGGGGCGATACGCAGTATTTT. Variable domain in full (rest from reference TRBV5-1 and TRBJ2-3): KAGVTQTPRYLIKTRGQQVTLSCSPISGHRSVSWYQQTPGQGLQFLFEYFSETQRNKGNFPGRFSGRQFSNSRSEMNVSTLELGDSALYLCASRNGLAGGDTQYFGPGTRLTVL.

This clone has a count of ten or more. This sequence joins TRBV12-5 and TRBJ1-5, with D unclear. Germline assignment: CDR1 LGHNT and CDR2 FRNRAP. Trimming pared 5 bases from V and 9 bases from J, leaving 8 bases between. This CDR3 has 11 residues. This CDR3 is CASGPVGPQHF. CDR3 bases: TGTGCTAGTGGTCCGGTTGGGCCCCAGCATTTT. The full variable domain, its missing parts supplied by reference TRBV12-5 and TRBJ1-5, is DARVTQTPRHKVTEMGQEVTMRCQPILGHNTVFWYRQTMMQGLELLAYFRNRAPLDDSGMPKDRFSAEMPDATLATLKIQPSEPRDSAVYFCASGPVGPQHFGDGTRLSIL.

Here the CDR3 DNA reads TGTGCCAGCAGTCGCCTAACAGGGGATATCTACGAGCAGTACTTC. Encoded protein: CASSRLTGDIYEQYF. This sequence joins TRBV6-5 and TRBJ2-7; 7 bases fit TRBD1. The CDR3 spans 15 residues. Germline V CDR1 and CDR2: MNHEY, SVGAGI. V lost 5 bases to trimming and J lost 3 bases; unmatched junction nucleotides: 10.

The chain uses TRBV15 and TRBJ2-4; possibly TRBD1 or TRBD2 for D (5 bases each). The germline V gene encodes CDR1 LNHNV and CDR2 YYDKDF (reference sequence). Trimming took off 3 bases at V and 9 bases at J, with 12 bases between the two ends. The CDR3 is made up of 13 amino acids. The CDR3: CATSSGDGAIQYF. CDR3 sequence (DNA): TGTGCCACCAGCAGCGGAGACGGGGCCATTCAGTACTTC.

V and J are TRBV5-6 and TRBJ1-5, with 7 bases aligning to TRBD1. The CDR3 runs to 15 residues. V gave up 0 bases and J gave up 3 bases; unmatched junction bases: 3. From germline, CDR1 is SGHDT and CDR2 YYEEEE. The CDR3 region has the DNA TGTGCCAGCAGCTTGGGAAGGGGGCTCAATCAGCCCCAGCATTTT. Its protein is CASSLGRGLNQPQHF.

The genes are TRBV29-1 and TRBJ1-1; D is undetermined. CDR1 and CDR2 from the germline V gene are SQVTM and ANQGSEA. The CDR3 runs 10 residues. Trimming cost V 6 bases and J 6 bases, with 8 bases left between them. The CDR3 loop is CSVPESEAFF. CDR3 sequence (DNA): TGCAGCGTGCCGGAGTCTGAAGCTTTCTTT.

The V and J genes are TRBV29-1 and TRBJ1-2, with unresolved D. V gave up 5 bases and J gave up 4 bases, with 8 bases separating them. Germline V CDR1 and CDR2: SQVTM, ANQGSEA. The CDR3 runs 11 residues. The CDR3: CSVPSSYGYTF. In DNA, the CDR3 is TGCAGCGTTCCGAGTAGCTATGGCTACACCTTC.

This clone has a handful of counts. This sequence joins TRBV19 and TRBJ1-2, with D maybe TRBD1 (5 bases). V was pared by 7 bases and J by 6 bases, with 9 bases between. The length of the CDR3 is 11 residues. The V gene's germline CDR1 is LNHDA and CDR2 SQIVND (reference sequence). CDR3 sequence: CASNGADGYTF. The DNA for the CDR3 is TGTGCCAGTAATGGGGCGGATGGCTACACCTTC. Complete variable domain (other parts from reference TRBV19 and TRBJ1-2): DGGITQSPKYLFRKEGQNVTLSCEQNLNHDAMYWYRQDPGQGLRLIYYSQIVNDFQKGDIAEGYSVSREKKESFPLTVTSAQKNPTAFYLCASNGADGYTFGSGTRLTVV.